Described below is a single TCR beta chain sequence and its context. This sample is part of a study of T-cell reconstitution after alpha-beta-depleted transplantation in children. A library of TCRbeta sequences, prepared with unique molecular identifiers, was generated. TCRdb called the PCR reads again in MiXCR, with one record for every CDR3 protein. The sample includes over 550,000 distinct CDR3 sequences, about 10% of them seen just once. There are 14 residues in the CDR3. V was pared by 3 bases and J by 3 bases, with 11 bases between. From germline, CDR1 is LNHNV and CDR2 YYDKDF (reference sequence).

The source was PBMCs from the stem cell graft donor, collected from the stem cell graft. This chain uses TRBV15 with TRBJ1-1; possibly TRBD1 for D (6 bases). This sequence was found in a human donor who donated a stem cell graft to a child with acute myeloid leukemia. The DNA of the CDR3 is TGTGCCACCAGCAGGGGGGGGCAGGACACTGAAGCTTTCTTT. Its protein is CATSRGGQDTEAFF.